Here is one T cell receptor beta chain with its context. TCRdb keeps only in-frame clones here, not all; method: immunoSEQ multiplex PCR. The table shows about 96,000 clones, with approximately 95% occurring only once. The CDR3 length is 15 residues. The germline CDR1 and CDR2 sequences are SGHAT and FQNNGV. V lost 5 bases to trimming and J lost 0 bases, with 13 bases between them. These data originate in a study of control samples from healthy donors and cancer patients. The sequencing input was blood. This clonotype was obtained from a man between 18 and 29 years old in good health. This sequence joins TRBV11-2 and TRBJ1-1; D is undetermined. CDR3 DNA: TGTGCCAGCAGCGATTTCGGACTCATGAACACTGAAGCTTTCTTT. This encodes CASSDFGLMNTEAFF.